Below are 30 T cell receptor beta chains sequenced from a single sample in a study of CD8+ T cells in alopecia areata. Extracted from the samples, RNA was reverse transcribed into cDNA to serve as the sequencing template. Some clones are missing from TCRdb's copy, which holds only in-frame ones; the method was immunoSEQ multiplex PCR. The table lists 150,000 to 200,000 clones, about three fifths of them singletons. Treatment noted: oral pan-JAK inhibitor, 5-10 mg twice daily. The sample in question was CD4+ T cells sorted from blood, obtained at week 4, from a patient treated with tofacitinib. The receptors here all came from a human donor with alopecia areata.

This clone was seen ten or more times. CDR3 nucleotide sequence: TGTGCCAGCAGCTGGGAGGGGACAGGGGGATTCAATGAGCAGTTCTTC. This codes for CASSWEGTGGFNEQFF. This chain joins TRBV5-4 and TRBJ2-1, with TRBD1 matching 11 bases. The V segment lost 3 bases and the J segment 6 bases; nucleotides outside the gene matches: 8. CDR3 size: 16 residues. The germline V gene has CDR1 SGHNT and CDR2 YYREEE (reference sequence).

The genes are TRBV10-3 and TRBJ1-1, with 7 nucleotides matching TRBD1. The CDR3 covers 13 residues. With V trimmed by 8 bases and J by 0 bases, 3 bases remained unmatched. Germline CDR1 reads ENHRY; CDR2 reads SYGVKD. The CDR3 DNA sequence: TGTGCCATCGGTACAGGGGTGAACACTGAAGCTTTCTTT. It encodes CAIGTGVNTEAFF.

The rearrangement links TRBV9 to TRBJ2-3; 7 positions match TRBD2. Germline values: CDR1 SGDLS, CDR2 YYNGEE. CDR3 size: 15 residues. Germline trimming cut 4 bases from V and 1 base from J; bases unmatched to any gene: 6. CDR3 protein: CASSPRAGGTDTQYF. DNA for the CDR3: TGTGCCAGCAGCCCCCGTGCGGGGGGCACAGATACGCAGTATTTT.

This clone has just a few counts. The same CDR3 also results from other DNA sequences found in this sample. The V call is TRBV29-1, the J call TRBJ2-5; no definite D call. Germline assignment: CDR1 SQVTM and CDR2 ANQGSEA. The CDR3 spans 12 residues. With 4 bases removed from V and 2 bases from J, the gap between germline ends came to 8 bases. For the CDR3, the DNA is TGCAGCGTTGGCGGCGGACAAGAGACCCAGTACTTC. It codes for CSVGGGQETQYF. Supplemented by reference TRBV29-1 and TRBJ2-5, the full variable domain reads SAVISQKPSRDICQRGTSLTIQCQVDSQVTMMFWYRQQPGQSLTLIATANQGSEATYESGFVIDKFPISRPNLTFSTLTVSNMSPEDSSIYLCSVGGGQETQYFGPGTRLLVL.

This clone was observed a handful of times. The chain employs TRBV19 and TRBJ2-7; 7 bases map to TRBD1. V lost 3 bases, J lost 2 bases, and 4 bases stayed unmatched. Germline-derived CDR1 and CDR2 are LNHDA and SQIVND (reference sequence). This CDR3 comprises 14 residues. CDR3: CASSMVGQTYEQYF. In DNA form, the CDR3 reads TGTGCCAGTAGTATGGTGGGACAGACCTACGAGCAGTACTTC.

This clone was counted a few times. The chain recombines TRBV14 with TRBJ2-3; D possibly corresponds to TRBD1 (6 bases). CDR3 size: 15 residues. Germline V gene lookup returns CDR1 SGHDN and CDR2 FVKESK. Trimming stripped 3 bases from V and 2 bases from J, with 12 bases between. CDR3 residues: CASSHQTGYTDTQYF. CDR3 nucleotides: TGTGCCAGCAGCCACCAGACAGGTTACACAGATACGCAGTATTTT.

This clone was counted only a few times. V and J are TRBV2 and TRBJ1-6; D is ambiguous. Looked up from germline, CDR1 is SNHLY and CDR2 is FYNNEI. V was pared by 1 base and J by 8 bases, with 6 bases between. There are 13 residues in the CDR3. The DNA of the CDR3 is TGTGCCAGCAGTGAAGGTTTTGATTCACCCCTCCACTTT. It specifies CASSEGFDSPLHF. The full variable domain, in which reference TRBV2 and TRBJ1-6 provide the parts outside the CDR3, is EPEVTQTPSHQVTQMGQEVILRCVPISNHLYFYWYRQILGQKVEFLVSFYNNEISEKSEIFDDQFSVERPDGSNFTLKIRSTKLEDSAMYFCASSEGFDSPLHFGNGTRLTVT.

This chain connects TRBV7-3 to TRBJ1-5; D is possibly TRBD1 (6 bases). The CDR3 contains 15 residues. V gave up 5 bases and J gave up 1 base, with 12 bases separating them. The germline gives CDR1 SGHTA, CDR2 FQGTGA. CDR3 nucleotides: TGTGCCAGCAGCAATGAGGGGGTCAGCAATCAGCCCCAGCATTTT. This translates into CASSNEGVSNQPQHF.

The chain uses TRBV30 and TRBJ1-6; 7 bases fit TRBD1. V lost 7 bases, J lost 7 bases, and 4 bases stayed unmatched. This CDR3 region has 12 residues. Per germline, CDR1 GTSNPN and CDR2 SVGIG (reference sequence). The CDR3 DNA reads TGTGCCTCCGACAGGGCGAATTCACCCCTCCACTTT. Protein sequence: CASDRANSPLHF.

This chain connects TRBV4-3 to TRBJ2-3; D possibly matches TRBD1 or TRBD2 (5 bases each). Germline V lookup: CDR1 LGHNA, CDR2 YSLEER. V lost 4 bases and J lost 3, with 17 bases in between. CDR3 length: 16 residues. CDR3 sequence: CASSLRVMGVTDTQYF. CDR3 coding DNA: TGCGCCAGCAGCCTCCGGGTGATGGGGGTGACAGATACGCAGTATTTT.

This clone was picked up one time. The chain links TRBV25-1 to TRBJ1-2; D unresolved. Germline CDR1 MGHDK, CDR2 SYGVNS. The CDR3 consists of 13 residues. V gave up 7 bases and J gave up 1 base, with 10 bases separating them. The CDR3 DNA reads as TGTGCCAGCACGAACCCTATTAACTATGGCTACACCTTC. Protein sequence: CASTNPINYGYTF.

The chain uses TRBV5-1 and TRBJ2-1, with 7 bases matching TRBD1. Trimming took 4 bases from V and 0 from J; bases not matched to a gene: 4. The CDR3 covers 15 residues. CDR1 SGHRS and CDR2 YFSETQ come from the germline V gene. The CDR3 sequence is CASSLQGSSYNEQFF. The CDR3 DNA reads TGCGCCAGCAGCCTACAGGGGAGCTCCTACAATGAGCAGTTCTTC.

The rearrangement uses TRBV7-2 and TRBJ1-2, with D possibly being TRBD1 (6 bases). The CDR3 sequence is 17 residues long. Germline values: CDR1 SGHTA, CDR2 FQGNSA. V was trimmed by 5 bases and J by 3 bases, leaving 22 bases between them. CDR3 nucleotide sequence: TGTGCCAGCAGCCCACCAGGGGTTCCCTTTACACACTATGGCTACACCTTC. It translates to CASSPPGVPFTHYGYTF.

The V gene is TRBV29-1, the J gene TRBJ2-1, with a tentative D call TRBD2 (6 bases). Germline CDR1 reads SQVTM; CDR2 reads ANQGSEA. With 0 bases removed from V and 7 bases from J, the gap between germline ends came to 13 bases. The CDR3 loop spans 14 amino acids. As DNA, the CDR3 is TGCAGCGTTGAAGATCTGGGGACTTGGAATGAGCAGTTCTTC. Residues: CSVEDLGTWNEQFF.

The table lists this clone with a count of one. The V and J genes are TRBV30 and TRBJ1-5; D not certain. Trimming stripped 2 bases from V and 2 bases from J, with 13 bases between. The CDR3 sequence is 15 residues long. Germline-derived CDR1 and CDR2 are GTSNPN and SVGIG (reference sequence). The CDR3 nucleotides read TGTGCCTGGAGTCCTCAGCGTTTCGGCAATCAGCCCCAGCATTTT. This encodes CAWSPQRFGNQPQHF.

This chain connects TRBV29-1 to TRBJ2-5; the match to TRBD1 covers 11 bases. The CDR3 is 16 amino acids. After removal of 5 bases from V and 5 bases from J, the junction contained 13 bases not matched to a gene. Germline assignment: CDR1 SQVTM and CDR2 ANQGSEA. For the CDR3, the DNA is TGCAGCGTTCTGAAGGGACAGGGGGTTCCGATGGAGACCCAGTACTTC. Protein product: CSVLKGQGVPMETQYF.

This clone showed up just a few times. The CDR3 spells CASTDSVFASPLHF. The CDR3 DNA reads TGTGCCAGTACCGACAGTGTCTTTGCTTCACCCCTCCACTTT. V and J are TRBV19 and TRBJ1-6; D might be TRBD1 (5 bases). V lost 7 bases and J 9 bases, leaving 16 bases between the germline ends. Germline CDR1 is LNHDA and CDR2 is SQIVND (reference sequence). CDR3 size: 14 residues.

This rearrangement joins TRBV7-2 to TRBJ2-7, with 11 nucleotides matching TRBD1. Germline V gives CDR1 SGHTA, CDR2 FQGNSA. The CDR3 runs to 14 residues. V dropped 3 bases and J dropped 9; count of bases not matched to a gene: 7. The CDR3 DNA follows: TGTGCCAGCAGCTTCGGACAGGGGGCAGTAACGCAGTACTTC. Its translation: CASSFGQGAVTQYF.

The genes are TRBV11-3 and TRBJ2-1, with D maybe TRBD2 (5 bases). Germline lookup yields CDR1 SGHNT and CDR2 YENEEA. The CDR3 is 15 residues long. With 3 bases removed from V and 8 bases from J, the gap between germline ends came to 17 bases. DNA for the CDR3: TGTGCCAGCAGCTTCGGGAAAGGGTCGTTGGATGAGCAGTTCTTC. Protein product: CASSFGKGSLDEQFF.

V and J are TRBV27 and TRBJ1-6, with D uncertain. V was shortened by 7 bases and J by 10 bases, with 23 bases between the two germline ends. Per the germline V gene, CDR1 is MNHEY and CDR2 is SMNVEV (reference sequence). The CDR3 is made up of 16 amino acids. The CDR3 reads CASTPRVIAVGSPLHF. CDR3 DNA: TGTGCCAGCACCCCCCGGGTCATTGCGGTTGGGTCACCCCTCCACTTT.

This chain connects TRBV11-2 to TRBJ1-2; D is ambiguous. The CDR3 extends over 14 amino acids. CDR1 is SGHAT, CDR2 FQNNGV, per germline. Trimming removed 4 bases at V and 4 bases at J, with 13 bases between. The CDR3 here is CASSSESNSYGYTF. As DNA, the CDR3 is TGTGCCAGCAGCTCCGAAAGCAATTCCTATGGCTACACCTTC.

This clone was seen just once. The gene calls are TRBV29-1 and TRBJ1-1; a weak D match, TRBD1 (5 bases). V dropped 6 bases and J dropped 2 bases, with 13 bases sitting between them. This CDR3 comprises 13 residues. From germline, CDR1 is SQVTM and CDR2 ANQGSEA. The CDR3 DNA reads TGCAGCGTCGTCCATTGGGGCAACACTGAAGCTTTCTTT. This encodes CSVVHWGNTEAFF.

This chain links TRBV6-1 with TRBJ2-7; 7 bases map to TRBD2. This CDR3 has 14 amino acids. The germline V gene has CDR1 MNHNS and CDR2 SASEGT. J was trimmed by 2 bases and V by 7 bases; bases with no gene match: 8. In DNA form, the CDR3 reads TGTGCCAGCACCGGGGGGACGGGGGCCTACGAGCAGTACTTC. Its translation is CASTGGTGAYEQYF.

The V call is TRBV29-1, the J call TRBJ2-2; no firm D call. CDR1 SQVTM and CDR2 ANQGSEA come from the germline V gene. The V end was cut by 4 bases, the J end by 0 bases, with 6 bases between. This CDR3 region has 13 residues. The CDR3 coding sequence is TGCAGCGTTGCCCAGTCGAACACCGGGGAGCTGTTTTTT. This translates into CSVAQSNTGELFF.

The V gene is TRBV5-1, the J gene TRBJ2-1, with TRBD2 as a possible D gene (6 bases). Trimming took 0 bases from V and 9 from J, leaving 10 bases between them. This CDR3 comprises 13 residues. The germline CDR1 and CDR2 sequences are SGHRS and YFSETQ. CDR3 sequence (DNA): TGCGCCAGCAGCTTGGTGGCGGGGATTGAGCAGTTCTTC. Its translation: CASSLVAGIEQFF.

The CDR3 reads CASSQGIIQETQYF. In DNA, the CDR3 is TGTGCCAGCAGCCAGGGGATTATTCAAGAGACCCAGTACTTC. The rearrangement links TRBV14 to TRBJ2-5; no firm D call. Germline V gene sequence: CDR1 SGHDN, CDR2 FVKESK. The CDR3 consists of 14 residues. V was clipped by 3 bases and J by 2 bases, with 10 bases between them.

The chain carries TRBV30 and TRBJ1-5; 7 nucleotides agree with TRBD1. Germline V gene sequence: CDR1 GTSNPN, CDR2 SVGIG (reference sequence). CDR3 length: 17 residues. J lost 0 bases, V lost 2 bases, and 10 bases had no gene match. For the CDR3, the DNA is TGTGCCTGGAGTACGGACAGGAGGCCGTATAGCAATCAGCCCCAGCATTTT. Translation: CAWSTDRRPYSNQPQHF. Together with reference TRBV30 and TRBJ1-5, the CDR3 gives the full variable domain: SQTIHQWPATLVQPVGSPLSLECTVEGTSNPNLYWYRQAAGRGLQLLFYSVGIGQISSEVPQNLSASRPQDRQFILSSKKLLLSDSGFYLCAWSTDRRPYSNQPQHFGDGTRLSIL.

The chain carries TRBV29-1 and TRBJ2-5; a weak D match, TRBD2 (5 bases). The V and J ends lost 0 bases and 6 bases respectively, with 8 bases between them. From germline, CDR1 is SQVTM and CDR2 ANQGSEA. The CDR3 runs to 12 residues. In DNA form, the CDR3 reads TGCAGCGTTGAAGATTGGAGGAAGACCCAGTACTTC. Protein sequence: CSVEDWRKTQYF.

The V gene is TRBV7-9, the J gene TRBJ2-5; D call uncertain. V was shortened by 5 bases and J by 0 bases, with 1 base between the two germline ends. CDR1 is SEHNR and CDR2 is FQNEAQ in the germline V gene (reference sequence). This CDR3 has 11 amino acids. CDR3 sequence reads: CASSNQETQYF. The CDR3 DNA reads as TGTGCCAGCAGCAACCAAGAGACCCAGTACTTC.

This clone was seen more than once but under ten times. The chain employs TRBV5-6 and TRBJ1-5, with 7 positions matching TRBD1. The CDR3 has 13 amino acids. V gave up 4 bases and J gave up 7 bases; unmatched junction bases: 5. CDR1 is SGHDT, CDR2 YYEEEE, per germline. The CDR3: CASSQLQGQPQHF. CDR3 bases: TGTGCCAGCAGCCAGCTACAGGGGCAGCCCCAGCATTTT. The complete variable domain, with remaining parts taken from reference TRBV5-6 and TRBJ1-5, reads DAGVTQSPTHLIKTRGQQVTLRCSPKSGHDTVSWYQQALGQGPQFIFQYYEEEERQRGNFPDRFSGHQFPNYSSELNVNALLLGDSALYLCASSQLQGQPQHFGDGTRLSIL.